This T cell receptor (beta chain) appears in the sequencing data of a study of cytomegalovirus exposure and HLA in healthy donors. PCR amplification relied on 60 Vbeta primers (plus 13 Jbeta primers). Repertoires were generated with immunoSEQ multiplex PCR, while TCRdb's copy carries only in-frame clones and drops some. The sample shows 200,000 to 250,000 clones, over 65% of them seen only once. The CDR3 consists of 17 residues. Germline trimming cut 5 bases from V and 7 bases from J; bases unmatched to any gene: 17. Germline values: CDR1 SGHTA, CDR2 FQGTGA. Notes on this clone: As yet, its antigen is unknown.

Study-wide results and caveats: Previously analyzed data showed that most TCR beta V segments were productive at a frequency of about 87% or about 30%. Associated with cytomegalovirus, according to the listing, were around 160 TCR beta chains.

The rearrangement uses TRBV7-3 and TRBJ2-7, with TRBD2 matching 10 bases. The sequenced sample consisted of PBMCs. This receptor was obtained from a human donor in good health. As DNA, the CDR3 is TGTGCCAGCAGCCTAGAACCTAGCGGGAGTCGGAGTAAAGAGCAGTACTTC. It is translated as CASSLEPSGSRSKEQYF.